This T cell receptor beta chain was identified during a study of siplizumab effects on memory and regulatory T cells. Study-level results: Siplizumab produced a significant reduction in alloreactive sequences that were traceable to unstimulated CD4+ memory cells. Naive T cells were seen as more diverse than memory cells and as major alloresponse contributors. Roughly 75-95% of proliferating CD4+ or CD8+ clones lacked an assignable naive or memory phenotype.

Per sample, the assay covered about 9.5 x 10^4 TCR templates. Method: immunoSEQ multiplex PCR; TCRdb's copy keeps in-frame clones and lacks some. The table lists about 100,000 clones, just under 95% of them singletons. Note on this clone: Antigen: not known. The junction departs from the called germline gene at one end, perhaps through a read error.

Germline lookup yields CDR1 SNHLY and CDR2 FYNNEI. CDR3 length equals 13 residues. The chain employs TRBV2 and TRBJ2-6; 7 bases align to TRBD1. The sequence derives from a human donor in good health. Sequences were obtained from non-Treg CD4+ T cells sorted from blood. The DNA for the CDR3 is TGTGCAAGCAGGGGGTTCGGGGCCAACGTCCTGACTTTC. Protein: CASRGFGANVLTF.